The rows below give T cell receptor beta chains drawn from one sample of a study of T cell repertoires in cytomegalovirus infection. From the reads, TCRdb called clonotypes with MiXCR, one entry per CDR3 protein. The sample has 150,000 to 200,000 distinct CDR3 sequences; approximately 19% are singletons. Sequenced: PBMCs. The receptors derive from a human donor in good health (CMV status not recorded). Some clones in this sample may be carry-over from other donors' samples. Each CDR3 is given with its conserved first and last residue. Fields, in order: CDR3 DNA, CDR3 protein, clone size, D gene, V gene, J gene. The D gene is left open where the match is weak. Clone sizes are given selectively: once, few, many, or a class where the clone is expanded.

CDR3 DNA: TGTGCCAGCAGTACAGGGGAGGCCAAAAACATTCAGTACTTC
CDR3 protein: CASSTGEAKNIQYF
clone size: few
D gene: TRBD1
V gene: TRBV2
J gene: TRBJ2-4

CDR3 DNA: TGTGCCAGCAGTTACTCACTAGCCGGAAAGACCCAGTACTTC
CDR3 protein: CASSYSLAGKTQYF
clone size: many
D gene: NA
V gene: TRBV6-5
J gene: TRBJ2-5

CDR3 DNA: TGCGCCAGCAGTCAGAGACAGGGGGACAATCAGCCCCAGCATTTT
CDR3 protein: CASSQRQGDNQPQHF
clone size: NA
D gene: TRBD1
V gene: TRBV4-1
J gene: TRBJ1-5

CDR3 DNA: TGTGCCAGCAGTGATCGAGGACAGGGGGTCGGGATCACCGGGGAGCTGTTTTTT
CDR3 protein: CASSDRGQGVGITGELFF
clone size: many
D gene: TRBD1
V gene: TRBV25-1
J gene: TRBJ2-2

CDR3 DNA: TGTGCCAGCAAACGGGACAGCTCCACTGAAGCTTTCTTT
CDR3 protein: CASKRDSSTEAFF
clone size: NA
D gene: TRBD1
V gene: TRBV6-2/TRBV6-3
J gene: TRBJ1-1

CDR3 DNA: TGCAGCGTAGACGTACAGGGGGGCTACAATGAGCAGTTCTTC
CDR3 protein: CSVDVQGGYNEQFF
clone size: NA
D gene: TRBD1
V gene: TRBV29-1
J gene: TRBJ2-1

CDR3 DNA: TGTGCCAGCAGTTACGTCCCAGGGGGCCGGGAGACCCAGTACTTC
CDR3 protein: CASSYVPGGRETQYF
clone size: NA
D gene: TRBD1
V gene: TRBV6-2/TRBV6-3
J gene: TRBJ2-5

CDR3 DNA: TGTGTCAGCAGCCGGGACAGGGCCGCAGATACGCAGTATTTT
CDR3 protein: CVSSRDRAADTQYF
clone size: few
D gene: TRBD1
V gene: TRBV7-3
J gene: TRBJ2-3

CDR3 DNA: TGTGCCAGCAGCCCGTTTGAGAGGAGTTCCTACGAGCAGTACTTC
CDR3 protein: CASSPFERSSYEQYF
clone size: NA
D gene: NA
V gene: TRBV7-3
J gene: TRBJ2-7

CDR3 DNA: TGCAGTGCAACCCCGGGACAGGGTTATAATGAAAAACTGTTTTTT
CDR3 protein: CSATPGQGYNEKLFF
clone size: few
D gene: TRBD1
V gene: TRBV20-1
J gene: TRBJ1-4

CDR3 DNA: TGTGCCAGCAGTTTGACTACCGTCGGCTCCTACGAGCAGTACTTC
CDR3 protein: CASSLTTVGSYEQYF
clone size: NA
D gene: NA
V gene: TRBV2
J gene: TRBJ2-7

CDR3 DNA: TGTGCCAGCAGTCCACACACTAGCGGGGGGGTTTACGAGCAGTACTTC
CDR3 protein: CASSPHTSGGVYEQYF
clone size: few
D gene: TRBD2
V gene: TRBV27
J gene: TRBJ2-7

CDR3 DNA: TGCAGTGCTAGAGACCCCCAGACAGGGGTAATGAACACTGAAGCTTTCTTT
CDR3 protein: CSARDPQTGVMNTEAFF
clone size: NA
D gene: TRBD1
V gene: TRBV20-1
J gene: TRBJ1-1

CDR3 DNA: TGCGCCAGCAGCCTCGGACAGGGGCGGAAAGAGACCCAGTACTTC
CDR3 protein: CASSLGQGRKETQYF
clone size: NA
D gene: TRBD1
V gene: TRBV5-1
J gene: TRBJ2-5

CDR3 DNA: TGTGCCAGCAGCTTAGCGCGCGGGATAGGAGAGACCCAGTACTTC
CDR3 protein: CASSLARGIGETQYF
clone size: many
D gene: NA
V gene: TRBV7-8
J gene: TRBJ2-5

CDR3 DNA: TGCAGTGCTAGAGACGAATCAGCGGGTCGGGAGACCCAGTACTTC
CDR3 protein: CSARDESAGRETQYF
clone size: NA
D gene: NA
V gene: TRBV20-1
J gene: TRBJ2-5

CDR3 DNA: TGTGCCACTTACCGACAGGGTCGTTGGGGCTACACCTTC
CDR3 protein: CATYRQGRWGYTF
clone size: NA
D gene: TRBD1
V gene: TRBV2
J gene: TRBJ1-2

CDR3 DNA: TGTGCCAGCAGTTTGAAGGGAGGAGAGACCCAGTACTTC
CDR3 protein: CASSLKGGETQYF
clone size: NA
D gene: NA
V gene: TRBV12-3/TRBV12-4
J gene: TRBJ2-5

CDR3 DNA: TGTGCCATCAGGGCCGGACAGGGGAAGGCTAATGAAAAACTGTTTTTT
CDR3 protein: CAIRAGQGKANEKLFF
clone size: NA
D gene: TRBD1
V gene: TRBV10-3
J gene: TRBJ1-4

CDR3 DNA: TGTGCCAGCAGCTTGGCCGTGCGGGCGAGCACAGATACGCAGTATTTT
CDR3 protein: CASSLAVRASTDTQYF
clone size: many
D gene: NA
V gene: TRBV5-6
J gene: TRBJ2-3

CDR3 DNA: TGTGCCAGCAGCTTAGACCGACTAGCGGCGGAGCATGAGCAGTTCTTC
CDR3 protein: CASSLDRLAAEHEQFF
clone size: many
D gene: TRBD2
V gene: TRBV11-3
J gene: TRBJ2-1

CDR3 DNA: TGTGCCAGCGGATCCGGGACAGACGGCTACGAGCAGTACTTC
CDR3 protein: CASGSGTDGYEQYF
clone size: many
D gene: TRBD1
V gene: TRBV25-1
J gene: TRBJ2-7

CDR3 DNA: TGCAGTGCTTGGGGTCGGGGTCGGTCCAGCTCTGGGGCCAACGTCCTGACTTTC
CDR3 protein: CSAWGRGRSSSGANVLTF
clone size: few
D gene: NA
V gene: TRBV20-1
J gene: TRBJ2-6

CDR3 DNA: TGTGCCAGCAGCCCCCCGGGACCCCGCCAAGACCAGTACTTC
CDR3 protein: CASSPPGPRQDQYF
clone size: few
D gene: NA
V gene: TRBV27
J gene: TRBJ2-5

CDR3 DNA: TGTGCCAGTATCACCGGCGGGGGTATAAGCGCTGAAGCTTTCTTT
CDR3 protein: CASITGGGISAEAFF
clone size: many
D gene: NA
V gene: TRBV19
J gene: TRBJ1-1

CDR3 DNA: TGTGCCAGCAGTTTGGGCTCTCCGGGACAGGGCATCTACGAGCAGTACTTC
CDR3 protein: CASSLGSPGQGIYEQYF
clone size: NA
D gene: TRBD1
V gene: TRBV28
J gene: TRBJ2-7

CDR3 DNA: TGCGCCAGCAGCTTGGATGGACGGGAAAATTCACCACTCCACTTT
CDR3 protein: CASSLDGRENSPLHF
clone size: NA
D gene: NA
V gene: TRBV5-1
J gene: TRBJ1-6

CDR3 DNA: TGCGCCAGCAGTTTTGGAATTCAGGTCACAGATACGCAGTATTTT
CDR3 protein: CASSFGIQVTDTQYF
clone size: NA
D gene: NA
V gene: TRBV5-1
J gene: TRBJ2-3

CDR3 DNA: TGTGCCAGCAGTTTCCCAAGGACGGGCGGCCAGCCCCAGCATTTT
CDR3 protein: CASSFPRTGGQPQHF
clone size: few
D gene: NA
V gene: TRBV28
J gene: TRBJ1-5

CDR3 DNA: TGCGCCAGCAGCCCGGACAGGCGCTGGGGCACTGAAGCTTTCTTT
CDR3 protein: CASSPDRRWGTEAFF
clone size: NA
D gene: TRBD1
V gene: TRBV5-1
J gene: TRBJ1-1